This entry lists 18 T cell receptor beta chains sequenced from one sample in a study of Tregs in tolerant kidney transplant recipients. Repertoires were generated with immunoSEQ multiplex PCR, while TCRdb's copy carries only in-frame clones and drops some. The sample includes about 110,000 clones, 90% of them seen just once. The specimen was CD4+ T cells from blood, collected before the transplant. The receptor set was obtained from a human donor who received a combined kidney and bone marrow transplant.

In DNA form, the CDR3 reads TGTGCCAGTAGTATTTTCGCGGCCATGAACACTGAAGCTTTCTTT. It specifies CASSIFAAMNTEAFF. The chain joins TRBV19 to TRBJ1-1; D uncertain. Germline CDR1 LNHDA, CDR2 SQIVND (reference sequence). Trimming cost V 3 bases and J 0 bases, with 11 bases left between them. The CDR3 totals 15 residues.

The chain combines TRBV28 with TRBJ2-7; TRBD2 aligns across 9 bases. This CDR3 is 14 amino acids long. Germline loops: CDR1 MDHEN, CDR2 SYDVKM. Losses at the gene ends were 7 bases for V and 2 bases for J; bases not matched to a gene: 6. The CDR3 DNA reads TGTGCCAGCATGGGCCTAGCGGGAACCTACGAGCAGTACTTC. Residues: CASMGLAGTYEQYF.

This rearrangement joins TRBV6-5 to TRBJ1-3; unclear D gene. The CDR3 spans 16 residues. Germline CDR1 reads MNHEY; CDR2 reads SVGAGI. V was pared by 0 bases and J by 0 bases, with 9 bases between. As DNA, the CDR3 is TGTGCCAGCAGTTACTCGACTGGCAGCTCTGGAAACACCATATATTTT. It encodes CASSYSTGSSGNTIYF.

This clone has only one observation. The chain uses TRBV15 and TRBJ1-2; perhaps TRBD1 as D (6 bases). V lost 6 bases and J lost 5, with 22 bases in between. The CDR3 has 16 residues. The germline gives CDR1 LNHNV, CDR2 YYDKDF (reference sequence). The CDR3 region is CATRRGLRGAEYGYTF. The CDR3 bases are TGTGCCACCAGAAGGGGCCTCAGGGGCGCTGAGTATGGCTACACCTTC.

The J gene is TRBJ2-7, the V gene TRBV6-6; D perhaps matches TRBD1 (6 bases). This CDR3 spans 15 amino acids. The V and J ends lost 5 bases and 0 bases respectively, with 14 bases between them. CDR1 and CDR2 (germline): MNHNY, SVGAGI (reference sequence). The CDR3 here is CASSPRQVYSYEQYF. The CDR3 DNA is TGTGCCAGCAGTCCTAGACAGGTCTACTCCTACGAGCAGTACTTC.

This clone was observed a single time. The V gene is TRBV28, the J gene TRBJ1-4; 11 bases are a match to TRBD1. The germline CDR1 and CDR2 sequences are MDHEN and SYDVKM. The CDR3 contains 15 residues. With 4 bases clipped from V and 6 bases from J, the junction kept 4 bases outside the gene matches. CDR3 coding DNA: TGTGCCAGCAGTTCGGACAGGGGGCTGGATGAAAAACTGTTTTTT. Its protein is CASSSDRGLDEKLFF.

The chain links TRBV7-9 to TRBJ2-2; 9 bases are a match to TRBD2. The CDR3 contains 14 residues. V shed 7 bases, J shed 5 bases, and the junction held 5 bases outside the gene matches. Germline V gene sequence: CDR1 SEHNR, CDR2 FQNEAQ (reference sequence). CDR3 sequence: CASILAGPTGELFF. In DNA form, the CDR3 reads TGTGCCAGCATACTAGCGGGTCCAACCGGGGAGCTGTTTTTT.

The chain combines TRBV6-5 with TRBJ2-7; D might be TRBD2 (6 bases). CDR1 and CDR2 (germline): MNHEY, SVGAGI. The CDR3 has 14 amino acids. V was cut by 6 bases and J by 1 base, with 13 bases left in between. The CDR3 sequence is CASRSGWFSYEQYF. The CDR3 DNA is TGTGCCAGCAGGAGCGGGTGGTTTTCCTACGAGCAGTACTTC.

The rearrangement uses TRBV5-4 and TRBJ1-6, with 9 nucleotides matching TRBD1. V lost 4 bases and J lost 9; bases outside the gene matches: 8. The CDR3 covers 15 residues. Germline CDR1 is SGHNT and CDR2 is YYREEE (reference sequence). The CDR3 DNA reads as TGTGCCAGCAGCCCCACAGGGGGCGCGGGTTCACCCCTCCACTTT. Protein sequence: CASSPTGGAGSPLHF.

V is TRBV2 and J is TRBJ1-4, with TRBD1 matching over 9 bases. This CDR3 region has 15 residues. CDR1 and CDR2 (germline): SNHLY, FYNNEI. V shed 4 bases, J shed 2 bases, and the junction held 2 bases outside the gene matches. CDR3 coding DNA: TGTGCCAGCAGTGCCGGGACAGGGACTAATGAAAAACTGTTTTTT. Amino acid sequence: CASSAGTGTNEKLFF.

V is TRBV28 and J is TRBJ1-2, with D perhaps matching TRBD1 (6 bases). This CDR3 is built from 12 residues. The germline gives CDR1 MDHEN, CDR2 SYDVKM. The ends were cut back, 2 bases at V and 10 bases at J, with 11 bases in the middle. The CDR3 spells CASSLGGDVYTF. The CDR3 nucleotides are TGTGCCAGCAGTTTAGGGGGCGATGTCTACACCTTC.

This clone was counted a few times. This sequence joins TRBV6-1 and TRBJ2-2; 9 bases fit TRBD2. Germline CDR1 is MNHNS and CDR2 is SASEGT. This CDR3 has 13 residues. V shed 7 bases, J shed 7 bases, and the junction held 4 bases outside the gene matches. Here the CDR3 DNA reads TGTGCCAGCACCTCACTAGCGGGCGGGGAGCTGTTTTTT. Translated: CASTSLAGGELFF.

This rearrangement joins TRBV7-2 to TRBJ2-7; D may be TRBD2 (5 bases). Trimming stripped 1 base from V and 7 bases from J, with 17 bases between. Germline CDR1 and CDR2: SGHTA and FQGNSA. This CDR3 has 15 amino acids. The DNA of the CDR3 is TGTGCCAGCAGCTTAGTTTGGATACAGTCGGGGGAGCAGTACTTC. Translated: CASSLVWIQSGEQYF.

This CDR3 reads CASSSTGGTEAFF. The CDR3 nucleotides are TGTGCCAGCAGTTCGACAGGGGGCACTGAAGCTTTCTTT. The V gene is TRBV6-6, the J gene TRBJ1-1; 9 positions match TRBD1. The CDR3 spans 13 residues. Germline lookup yields CDR1 MNHNY and CDR2 SVGAGI (reference sequence). V gave up 4 bases and J gave up 4 bases; unmatched junction bases: 1.

The chain combines TRBV7-9 with TRBJ2-5; D remains ambiguous. The CDR3 extends over 14 amino acids. V dropped 1 base and J dropped 3 bases, with 9 bases sitting between them. Germline values: CDR1 SEHNR, CDR2 FQNEAQ (reference sequence). CDR3: CASSLGLAKETQYF. CDR3 bases: TGTGCCAGCAGCTTAGGATTAGCCAAAGAGACCCAGTACTTC.

This clone is a singleton in its sample. V gene TRBV7-9 combines with J gene TRBJ1-5; tentative D call: TRBD1 (5 bases). CDR1 and CDR2 from the germline V gene are SEHNR and FQNEAQ (reference sequence). V was shortened by 5 bases and J by 6 bases, with 14 bases between the two germline ends. The CDR3 contains 14 residues. DNA for the CDR3: TGTGCCAGCAGCCTTACAGGAGTCGGTCAGCCCCAGCATTTT. It specifies CASSLTGVGQPQHF. The variable domain in full, with the rest retrieved from reference TRBV7-9 and TRBJ1-5, is DTGVSQNPRHKITKRGQNVTFRCDPISEHNRLYWYRQTLGQGPEFLTYFQNEAQLEKSRLLSDRFSAERPKGSFSTLEIQRTEQGDSAMYLCASSLTGVGQPQHFGDGTRLSIL.

This clone has a handful of counts. The chain employs TRBV6-5 and TRBJ1-2; D may be TRBD1 (6 bases). V lost 4 bases and J 8 bases, leaving 11 bases between the germline ends. This CDR3 contains 12 residues. The germline V gene has CDR1 MNHEY and CDR2 SVGAGI. CDR3 loop: CASSSGVGGYTF. In DNA, the CDR3 is TGTGCCAGCAGTTCAGGGGTAGGGGGCTACACCTTC.

The DNA for the CDR3 is TGTGCCAGCAGTTTATTCCCAGGGATCCATGGCTACACCTTC. Amino acid sequence: CASSLFPGIHGYTF. The chain couples TRBV27 to TRBJ1-2, with a possible D match to TRBD1 (5 bases). The germline V and J ends were trimmed by 1 base and 6 bases, with 12 bases remaining between them. CDR1 is MNHEY, CDR2 SMNVEV, per germline (reference sequence). The CDR3 totals 14 residues.